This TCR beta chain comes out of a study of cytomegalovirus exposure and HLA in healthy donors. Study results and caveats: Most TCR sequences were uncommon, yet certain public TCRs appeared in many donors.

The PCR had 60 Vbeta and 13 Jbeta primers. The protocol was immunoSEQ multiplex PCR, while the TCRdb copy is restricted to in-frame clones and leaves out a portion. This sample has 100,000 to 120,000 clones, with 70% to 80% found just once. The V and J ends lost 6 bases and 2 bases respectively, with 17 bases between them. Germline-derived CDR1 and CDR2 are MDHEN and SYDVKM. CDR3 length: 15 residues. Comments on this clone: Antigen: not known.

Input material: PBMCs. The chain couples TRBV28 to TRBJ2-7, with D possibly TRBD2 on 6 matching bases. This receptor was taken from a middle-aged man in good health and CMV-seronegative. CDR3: CASRGSGTATYEQYF. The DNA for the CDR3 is TGTGCCAGCAGGGGATCCGGGACTGCTACCTACGAGCAGTACTTC. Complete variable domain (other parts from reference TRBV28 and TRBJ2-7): DVKVTQSSRYLVKRTGEKVFLECVQDMDHENMFWYRQDPGLGLRLIYFSYDVKMKEKGDIPEGYSVSREKKERFSLILESASTNQTSMYLCASRGSGTATYEQYFGPGTRLTVT.